Below are 29 T cell receptor beta chains sequenced from a single sample in a study of T cell repertoires in cytomegalovirus infection. Antigens of these TCRs are unknown. TCRdb called the reads again in MiXCR, with one record for every CDR3 protein. Of about 270,000 distinct CDR3 sequences detected, under 25% appear once; the ten largest clones hold 15% to 20%. Specimen: cultured PBMCs, collected from culture after CMV antigen stimulation. The receptor set was obtained from a human donor in good health (CMV status not recorded). Some clones in this sample may be carry-over from other donors' samples.

This clonotype was observed a handful of times. The V gene is TRBV30, the J gene TRBJ2-1; no reliable D call. Germline loops: CDR1 GTSNPN, CDR2 SVGIG (reference sequence). The CDR3 covers 12 residues. The CDR3 sequence is CVVSSSYNEQFF. CDR3 bases: TGTGTAGTGTCGAGCTCCTACAATGAGCAGTTCTTC.

This clonotype was counted only a few times. The genes are TRBV2 and TRBJ1-1; no reliable D call. Germline CDR1 reads SNHLY; CDR2 reads FYNNEI. V was clipped by 6 bases and J by 1 base, with 9 bases between them. The length of the CDR3 is 13 residues. CDR3 sequence: CASRKNPNTEAFF. The CDR3 DNA sequence: TGTGCCAGCAGGAAAAACCCGAACACTGAAGCTTTCTTT.

The V and J genes are TRBV27 and TRBJ2-1, with D maybe TRBD2 (6 bases). Germline V gene lookup returns CDR1 MNHEY and CDR2 SMNVEV (reference sequence). CDR3 length: 13 amino acids. Trimming left V 5 bases short and J 10 bases short, with 15 bases between. The CDR3 reads CASSRGLLREQFF. CDR3 nucleotides: TGTGCCAGCAGTAGGGGACTCCTCCGAGAGCAGTTCTTC.

The V and J genes are TRBV2 and TRBJ2-2; 7 bases fit TRBD2. This CDR3 spans 14 amino acids. Germline V CDR1 and CDR2: SNHLY, FYNNEI. The V and J ends lost 6 bases and 8 bases, in that order; junction bases with no gene match: 9. The CDR3 spells CASRGTMTAGELFF. Here the CDR3 DNA reads TGTGCCAGCAGGGGGACTATGACGGCGGGGGAGCTGTTTTTT.

This clonotype was recorded a few times. The rearrangement joins TRBV20-1 to TRBJ2-2; perhaps TRBD2 as D (5 bases). The CDR3 extends over 15 amino acids. Germline V CDR1 and CDR2: DFQATT, SNEGSKA (reference sequence). V was trimmed by 7 bases and J by 3 bases, leaving 18 bases between them. The chain's CDR3 is CSVKVGARDTGELFF. The CDR3 DNA is TGCAGTGTCAAGGTTGGAGCGAGGGACACCGGGGAGCTGTTTTTT.

V gene TRBV10-3 combines with J gene TRBJ2-7; D might be TRBD1 (6 bases). The germline V and J ends were trimmed by 2 bases and 6 bases, with 17 bases remaining between them. Germline V lookup: CDR1 ENHRY, CDR2 SYGVKD. This CDR3 region has 15 residues. CDR3 sequence (DNA): TGTGCCATCAGTGAGCCACAGGGCGGAGTAGGCGAGCAGTACTTC. Protein sequence: CAISEPQGGVGEQYF.

This clonotype ranks as medium-sized (0.01 to 0.1%). V gene TRBV7-2 combines with J gene TRBJ2-5; D is unclear. This CDR3 has 13 residues. Germline V gives CDR1 SGHTA, CDR2 FQGNSA. Trimming took off 5 bases at V and 2 bases at J, with 9 bases between the two ends. CDR3 in DNA: TGTGCCAGCAGCCTGACATTACAAGAGACCCAGTACTTC. Translation: CASSLTLQETQYF.

This clonotype was counted between two and nine times. A read error may produce the germline difference seen at one junction end. This chain joins TRBV6-2 or TRBV6-3 and TRBJ2-7, with 7 bases aligning to TRBD1. Germline V lookup: CDR1 MNHEY, CDR2 SVGEGT. The CDR3 runs to 14 residues. The chain's CDR3 is CASSPAPFDRDCDF. The CDR3 bases are TGTGCCAGCAGTCCTGCCCCGTTCGACAGGGATTGTGACTTC.

The genes are TRBV6-2 or TRBV6-3 and TRBJ2-7; possibly TRBD2 for D (6 bases). The CDR3 loop spans 13 amino acids. CDR1 MNHEY and CDR2 SVGEGT come from the germline V gene. V gave up 4 bases and J gave up 6 bases, with 13 bases separating them. Here the CDR3 DNA reads TGTGCCAGCAGTTCCGCCGGGACTTTCGAGCAGTACGTC. This gives the protein CASSSAGTFEQYV.

This clonotype has only a few counts. The rearrangement joins TRBV27 to TRBJ2-2; D unclear. The germline V gene encodes CDR1 MNHEY and CDR2 SMNVEV (reference sequence). This CDR3 has 12 amino acids. V dropped 5 bases and J dropped 4 bases, with 5 bases sitting between them. In DNA, the CDR3 is TGTGCCAGCAGTACCGGCACCGGGGAGCTGTTTTTT. Encoded protein: CASSTGTGELFF.

This clonotype was seen repeatedly, ten times or more. J is TRBJ1-2 and V is TRBV7-9, with D perhaps matching TRBD1 (5 bases). Germline V gives CDR1 SEHNR, CDR2 FQNEAQ (reference sequence). The CDR3 is 12 residues long. V gave up 4 bases and J gave up 4 bases, with 7 bases separating them. In DNA form, the CDR3 reads TGTGCCAGCAGCTCGGGGCTCTATGGCTACACCTTC. Its protein product is CASSSGLYGYTF.

V gene TRBV12-3 or TRBV12-4 combines with J gene TRBJ2-5; no clear D gene. The CDR3 has 11 amino acids. V dropped 10 bases and J dropped 3 bases, with 9 bases sitting between them. CDR3 nucleotides: TGTGCCACTGTCTGGGAAGAGACCCAGTACTTC. Translating it yields CATVWEETQYF.

This clonotype appeared once. The chain combines TRBV18 with TRBJ2-7; tentative D call: TRBD2 (6 bases). Per germline, CDR1 KGHSH and CDR2 LQKENI. Trimming took off 6 bases at V and 11 bases at J, with 17 bases between the two ends. This CDR3 spans 12 amino acids. The CDR3 is CASSPAGGNKYV. The CDR3 DNA reads TGTGCCAGCTCCCCCGCTGGGGGGAACAAGTACGTC.

This clonotype was observed at least ten times. The gene calls are TRBV7-2 and TRBJ2-2; 7 nucleotides agree with TRBD1. Unmatched junction bases numbered 7, after V lost 6 bases and J lost 3 bases. This CDR3 has 15 residues. Germline V lookup: CDR1 SGHTA, CDR2 FQGNSA. The CDR3 reads CASSLQGWYTGELFF. CDR3 coding DNA: TGTGCCAGCAGTTTACAGGGGTGGTACACCGGGGAGCTGTTTTTT.

V gene TRBV29-1 combines with J gene TRBJ2-3; 7 bases are a match to TRBD1. This CDR3 contains 14 residues. The germline V gene has CDR1 SQVTM and CDR2 ANQGSEA. With V trimmed by 3 bases and J by 3 bases, 6 bases remained unmatched. In DNA form, the CDR3 reads TGCAGCGTTGAGAAGACAGGGATAACAGATACGCAGTATTTT. Translated, it gives CSVEKTGITDTQYF.

The table lists this clonotype with many counts. The chain joins TRBV12-3 or TRBV12-4 to TRBJ2-7; 8 positions match TRBD2. The V gene end was trimmed by 1 base and the J gene end by 2 bases; junction bases not matched to a gene: 4. The CDR3 extends over 15 amino acids. The CDR3 sequence: CASSLVAGPAYEQYF. DNA for the CDR3: TGTGCCAGCAGTTTAGTAGCGGGACCCGCCTACGAGCAGTACTTC.

This clonotype occurred many times. The V call is TRBV30, the J call TRBJ1-1, with 8 bases identical to TRBD1. The CDR3 contains 16 residues. Germline assignment: CDR1 GTSNPN and CDR2 SVGIG (reference sequence). Trimming took 0 bases from V and 5 from J; bases not matched to a gene: 11. In DNA, the CDR3 is TGTGCCTGGAGTGTCCCCCAAACAGGGGGAAGGACTGAAGCTTTCTTT. Its protein is CAWSVPQTGGRTEAFF. Filled out from reference TRBV30 and TRBJ1-1, the complete variable domain reads SQTIHQWPATLVQPVGSPLSLECTVEGTSNPNLYWYRQAAGRGLQLLFYSVGIGQISSEVPQNLSASRPQDRQFILSSKKLLLSDSGFYLCAWSVPQTGGRTEAFFGQGTRLTVV.

V gene TRBV5-4 combines with J gene TRBJ2-7; D not certain. CDR1 and CDR2 from the germline V gene are SGHNT and YYREEE (reference sequence). This CDR3 region has 16 residues. V lost 2 bases, J lost 3 bases, and 18 bases lay in between. CDR3 in DNA: TGTGCCAGCAGCTTACCGGCGGCTACCAACTACTACGAGCAGTACTTC. This translates into CASSLPAATNYYEQYF.

This clonotype was seen more than once but under ten times. The V and J genes are TRBV9 and TRBJ2-5; TRBD1 matches 9 bases. CDR1 and CDR2 from the germline V gene are SGDLS and YYNGEE. Trimming removed 6 bases from V and 1 base from J; junction bases left unmatched: 7. This CDR3 is 15 amino acids long. CDR3 DNA sequence: TGTGCCAGCACCCCGACAGGGGGTTTCCAAGAGACCCAGTACTTC. This encodes CASTPTGGFQETQYF.

This sequence joins TRBV19 and TRBJ1-3; no clear D gene. The CDR3 loop spans 14 amino acids. Per germline, CDR1 LNHDA and CDR2 SQIVND (reference sequence). Trimming left V 10 bases short and J 0 bases short, with 13 bases between. This CDR3 is CATNNEGSGNTIYF. The CDR3 coding sequence is TGTGCCACCAATAACGAGGGCTCTGGAAACACCATATATTTT.

This clonotype was detected ten times or more. The J gene is TRBJ2-1, the V gene TRBV19, with 7 bases fitting TRBD2. Germline CDR1 LNHDA, CDR2 SQIVND (reference sequence). CDR3 length: 18 residues. Trimming removed 7 bases from V and 0 bases from J; junction bases left unmatched: 15. The CDR3 sequence is CASNLREGPVSSYNEQFF. In DNA form, the CDR3 reads TGTGCCAGTAATCTGAGGGAGGGCCCCGTCAGCTCCTACAATGAGCAGTTCTTC.

The J gene is TRBJ2-1, the V gene TRBV3-1, with D perhaps matching TRBD1 (6 bases). Trimming pared 3 bases from V and 4 bases from J, leaving 10 bases between. This CDR3 has 14 residues. Looked up from germline, CDR1 is LGHDT and CDR2 is YNNKEL (reference sequence). CDR3 in DNA: TGTGCCAGCAGCCATTCCGGGACATACAATGAGCAGTTCTTC. This codes for CASSHSGTYNEQFF.

The chain couples TRBV6-4 to TRBJ2-1; no firm D call. V lost 0 bases, J lost 3 bases, and 12 bases lay in between. The CDR3 is made up of 16 amino acids. Germline V lookup: CDR1 MRHNA, CDR2 SNTAGT. The CDR3, as DNA: TGTGCCAGCAGTGACTCGAGATATGATGGCTACAATGAGCAGTTCTTC. This encodes CASSDSRYDGYNEQFF.

The sample holds a few counts of this clonotype. The V call is TRBV11-1, the J call TRBJ2-4; tentatively, D is TRBD1 (6 bases). This CDR3 region has 17 residues. Germline CDR1 is SGHAT and CDR2 is FQDESV (reference sequence). The V end lost 1 base, the J end lost 0 bases, and 13 bases lay between the germline ends. Here the CDR3 reads CASSLEQGNTAKNIQYF. The CDR3 DNA reads TGTGCCAGCAGCTTAGAGCAGGGGAATACAGCCAAAAACATTCAGTACTTC. Full variable domain (missing parts from reference TRBV11-1 and TRBJ2-4): EAEVAQSPRYKITEKSQAVAFWCDPISGHATLYWYRQILGQGPELLVQFQDESVVDDSQLPKDRFSAERLKGVDSTLKIQPAELGDSAMYLCASSLEQGNTAKNIQYFGAGTRLSVL.

This clonotype has just a few counts. The chain combines TRBV27 with TRBJ2-5; D gene ambiguous. V was clipped by 1 base and J by 6 bases, with 9 bases between them. CDR1 is MNHEY, CDR2 SMNVEV, per germline (reference sequence). This CDR3 has 13 residues. CDR3 region: CASSLYVGKTQYF. The CDR3 coding sequence is TGTGCCAGCAGTTTATATGTGGGAAAGACCCAGTACTTC.

This clonotype was detected many times. The rearrangement links TRBV6-2 or TRBV6-3 to TRBJ2-1; D is perhaps TRBD2 (6 bases). The CDR3 spans 16 residues. CDR1 is MNHEY and CDR2 is SVGEGT in the germline V gene. V lost 8 bases and J lost 0, with 17 bases in between. The CDR3: CASGPKGGPSYNEQFF. The CDR3 coding sequence is TGTGCCAGCGGACCGAAGGGAGGTCCCTCCTACAATGAGCAGTTCTTC.

Many counts were recorded for this clonotype. This chain links TRBV7-9 with TRBJ2-1; 11 bases fit TRBD2. Germline values: CDR1 SEHNR, CDR2 FQNEAQ (reference sequence). This CDR3 spans 16 amino acids. J lost 6 bases, V lost 4 bases, and 8 bases had no gene match. CDR3 sequence: CASSSTTSGDPNEQFF. CDR3 nucleotide sequence: TGTGCCAGCAGCTCCACGACTAGCGGGGACCCCAATGAGCAGTTCTTC.

This clonotype was counted only a few times. The chain combines TRBV5-6 with TRBJ2-7; 12 nucleotides align to TRBD2. J was trimmed by 5 bases and V by 2 bases; bases with no gene match: 5. CDR1 and CDR2 (germline): SGHDT, YYEEEE. The CDR3 is 15 residues long. The CDR3 loop reads CASSFLPSGRDEQYV. The CDR3 bases are TGTGCCAGCAGCTTTTTACCTAGCGGGAGGGACGAGCAGTACGTC.

This clonotype was counted only a few times. The chain carries TRBV7-6 and TRBJ2-3, with 10 bases that match TRBD2. This CDR3 is 14 amino acids long. With V trimmed by 2 bases and J by 6 bases, 2 bases remained unmatched. Germline CDR1 SGHVS, CDR2 FNYEAQ. DNA for the CDR3: TGTGCCAGCAGCTTACTAGCGGGAGACGATACGCAGTATTTT. Translating gives CASSLLAGDDTQYF.